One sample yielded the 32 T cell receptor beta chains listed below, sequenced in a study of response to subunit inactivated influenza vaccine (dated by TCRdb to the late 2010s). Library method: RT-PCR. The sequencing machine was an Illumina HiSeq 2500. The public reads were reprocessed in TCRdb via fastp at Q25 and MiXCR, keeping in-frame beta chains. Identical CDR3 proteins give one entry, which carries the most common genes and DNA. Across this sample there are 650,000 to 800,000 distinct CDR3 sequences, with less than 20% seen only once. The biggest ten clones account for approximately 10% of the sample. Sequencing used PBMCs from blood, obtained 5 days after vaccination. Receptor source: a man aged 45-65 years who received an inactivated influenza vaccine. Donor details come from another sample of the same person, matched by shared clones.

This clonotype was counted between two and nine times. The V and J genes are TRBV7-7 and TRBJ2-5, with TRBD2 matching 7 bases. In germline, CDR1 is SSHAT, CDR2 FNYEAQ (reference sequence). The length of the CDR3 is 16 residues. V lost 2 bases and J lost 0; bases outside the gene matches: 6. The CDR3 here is CASSLSPSGNQETQYF. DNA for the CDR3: TGTGCCAGCAGCTTAAGTCCTAGCGGAAACCAAGAGACCCAGTACTTC.

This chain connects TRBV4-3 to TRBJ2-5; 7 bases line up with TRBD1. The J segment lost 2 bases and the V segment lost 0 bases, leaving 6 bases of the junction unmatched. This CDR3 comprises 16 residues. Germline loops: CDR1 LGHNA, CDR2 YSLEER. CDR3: CASSQEAGGSQETQYF. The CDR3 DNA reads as TGCGCCAGCAGCCAAGAGGCAGGGGGTTCTCAAGAGACCCAGTACTTC.

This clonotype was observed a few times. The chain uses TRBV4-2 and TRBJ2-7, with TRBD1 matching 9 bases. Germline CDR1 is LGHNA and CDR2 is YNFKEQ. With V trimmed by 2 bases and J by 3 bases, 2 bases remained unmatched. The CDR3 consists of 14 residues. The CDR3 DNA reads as TGTGCCAGCAGCCAAACAGGGGGCAACTACGAGCAGTACTTC. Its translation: CASSQTGGNYEQYF.

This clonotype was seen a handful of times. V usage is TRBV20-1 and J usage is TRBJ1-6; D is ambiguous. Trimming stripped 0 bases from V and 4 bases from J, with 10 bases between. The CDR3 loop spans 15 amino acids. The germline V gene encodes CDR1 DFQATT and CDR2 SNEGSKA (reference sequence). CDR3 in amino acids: CSAREAGDYNSPLHF. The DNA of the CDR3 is TGCAGTGCTAGAGAGGCCGGGGATTATAATTCACCCCTCCACTTT.

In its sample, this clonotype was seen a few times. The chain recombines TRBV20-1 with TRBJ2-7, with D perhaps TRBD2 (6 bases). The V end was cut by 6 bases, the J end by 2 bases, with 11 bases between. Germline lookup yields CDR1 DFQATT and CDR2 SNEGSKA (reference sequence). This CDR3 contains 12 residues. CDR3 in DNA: TGCAGTGCCGCGGGACCGGCCTACGAGCAGTACTTC. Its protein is CSAAGPAYEQYF.

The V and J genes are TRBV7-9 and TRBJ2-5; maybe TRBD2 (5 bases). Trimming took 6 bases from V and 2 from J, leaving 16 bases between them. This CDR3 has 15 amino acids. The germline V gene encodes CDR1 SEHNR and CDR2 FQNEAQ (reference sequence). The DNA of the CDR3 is TGTGCCAGCAGACTGCTGAGGACTCAGCAAGAGACCCAGTACTTC. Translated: CASRLLRTQQETQYF.

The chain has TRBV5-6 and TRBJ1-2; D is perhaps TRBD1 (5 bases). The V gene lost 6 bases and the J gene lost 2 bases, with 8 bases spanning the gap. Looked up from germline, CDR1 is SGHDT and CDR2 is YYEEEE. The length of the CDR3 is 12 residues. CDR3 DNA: TGTGCCAGCACCGAGGGGAACTATGGCTACACCTTC. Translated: CASTEGNYGYTF.

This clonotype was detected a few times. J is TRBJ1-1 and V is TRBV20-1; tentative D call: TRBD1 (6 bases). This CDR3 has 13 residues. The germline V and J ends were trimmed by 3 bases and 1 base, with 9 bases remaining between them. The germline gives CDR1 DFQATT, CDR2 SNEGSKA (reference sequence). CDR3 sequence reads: CSASLDRNTEAFF. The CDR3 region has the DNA TGCAGTGCTAGCCTGGACAGGAACACTGAAGCTTTCTTT.

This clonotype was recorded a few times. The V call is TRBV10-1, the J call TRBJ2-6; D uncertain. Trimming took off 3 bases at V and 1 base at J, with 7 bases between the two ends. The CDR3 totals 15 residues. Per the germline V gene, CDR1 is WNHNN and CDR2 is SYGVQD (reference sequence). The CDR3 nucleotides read TGCGCCAGCAGTGACCCATCTTCTGGGGCCAACGTCCTGACTTTC. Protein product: CASSDPSSGANVLTF.

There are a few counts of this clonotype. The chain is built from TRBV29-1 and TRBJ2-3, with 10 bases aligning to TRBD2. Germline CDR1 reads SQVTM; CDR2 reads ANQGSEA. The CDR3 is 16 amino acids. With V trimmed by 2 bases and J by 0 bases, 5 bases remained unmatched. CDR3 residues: CSVERTSGSSTDTQYF. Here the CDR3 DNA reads TGCAGCGTTGAAAGGACTAGCGGCTCTAGCACAGATACGCAGTATTTT.

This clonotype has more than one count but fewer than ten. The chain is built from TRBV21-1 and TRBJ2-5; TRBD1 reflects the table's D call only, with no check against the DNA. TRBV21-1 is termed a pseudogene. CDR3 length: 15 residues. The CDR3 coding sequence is TGTGCCAGCAGCAACTTCCGGGTGCTCCAAGAGACCCAGTACTTC. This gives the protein CASSNFRVLQETQYF.

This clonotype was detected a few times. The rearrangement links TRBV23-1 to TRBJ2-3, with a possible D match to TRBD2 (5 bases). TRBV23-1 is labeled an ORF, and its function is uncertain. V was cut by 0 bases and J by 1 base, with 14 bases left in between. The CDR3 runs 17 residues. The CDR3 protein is CASSQSERDYGTDTQYF. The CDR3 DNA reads TGCGCCAGCAGTCAATCAGAGAGGGATTATGGCACAGATACGCAGTATTTT.

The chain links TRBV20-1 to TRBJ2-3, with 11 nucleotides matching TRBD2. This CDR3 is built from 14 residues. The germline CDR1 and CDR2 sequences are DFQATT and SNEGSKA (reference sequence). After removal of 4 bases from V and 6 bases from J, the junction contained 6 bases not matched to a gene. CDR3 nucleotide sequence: TGCAGTGCTATTTCGCCTAGCGGGGGGGATACGCAGTATTTT. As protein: CSAISPSGGDTQYF.

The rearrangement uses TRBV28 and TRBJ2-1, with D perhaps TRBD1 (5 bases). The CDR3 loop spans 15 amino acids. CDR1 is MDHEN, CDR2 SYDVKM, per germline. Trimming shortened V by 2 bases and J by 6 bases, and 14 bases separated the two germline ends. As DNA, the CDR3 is TGTGCCAGCAGTTTAATTTCAGGGTTTACCAATGAGCAGTTCTTC. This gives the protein CASSLISGFTNEQFF.

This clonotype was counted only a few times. The CDR3 bases are TGTGCCAGCAGTTACGAGGGACCAGATACGCAGTATTTT. It is translated as CASSYEGPDTQYF. The chain joins TRBV6-2 or TRBV6-3 to TRBJ2-3; the D gene could be TRBD1 or TRBD2 (5 bases each). The CDR3 has 13 residues. From germline, CDR1 is MNHEY and CDR2 SVGEGT. V was cut by 2 bases and J by 4 bases, with 7 bases left in between.

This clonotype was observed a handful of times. CDR3 loop: CATSRDMADNEKLFF. The CDR3 DNA sequence: TGTGCCACCAGCAGAGATATGGCCGACAATGAAAAACTGTTTTTT. The chain joins TRBV15 to TRBJ1-4; D gene unclear. V was cut by 0 bases and J by 5 bases, with 10 bases left in between. The CDR3 extends over 15 amino acids. The germline V gene has CDR1 LNHNV and CDR2 YYDKDF (reference sequence).

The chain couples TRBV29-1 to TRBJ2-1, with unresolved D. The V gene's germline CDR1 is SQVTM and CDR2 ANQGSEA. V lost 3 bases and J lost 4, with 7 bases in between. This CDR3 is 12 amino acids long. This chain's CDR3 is CSVEAGYNEQFF. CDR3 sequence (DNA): TGCAGCGTTGAGGCCGGATACAATGAGCAGTTCTTC.

This CDR3 reads CATTERGALNTGELFF. CDR3 coding DNA: TGTGCCACCACAGAGCGGGGGGCTCTGAACACCGGGGAGCTGTTTTTT. The chain combines TRBV7-9 with TRBJ2-2; 9 positions match TRBD2. Germline CDR1 reads SEHNR; CDR2 reads FQNEAQ (reference sequence). The junction had 10 bases not matched to a gene; V was cut back by 10 bases and J by 1 base. This CDR3 has 16 residues.

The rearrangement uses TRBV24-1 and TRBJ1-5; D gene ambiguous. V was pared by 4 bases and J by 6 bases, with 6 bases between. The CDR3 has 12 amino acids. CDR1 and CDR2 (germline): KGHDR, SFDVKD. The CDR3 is CATSEPGQPQHF. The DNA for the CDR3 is TGTGCCACCAGTGAACCTGGTCAGCCCCAGCATTTT.

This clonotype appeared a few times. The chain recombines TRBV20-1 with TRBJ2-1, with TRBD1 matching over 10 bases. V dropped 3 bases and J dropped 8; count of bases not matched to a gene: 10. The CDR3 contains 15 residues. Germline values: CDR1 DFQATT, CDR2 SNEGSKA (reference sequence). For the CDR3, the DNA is TGCAGTGCTAGCGGTCCGGGACAGGGGCGAGATGAGCAGTTCTTC. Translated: CSASGPGQGRDEQFF.

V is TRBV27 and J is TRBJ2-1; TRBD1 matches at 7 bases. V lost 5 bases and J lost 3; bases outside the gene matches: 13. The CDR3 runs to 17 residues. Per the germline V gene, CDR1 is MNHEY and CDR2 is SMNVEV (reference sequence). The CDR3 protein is CASSRNRGPPRYNEQFF. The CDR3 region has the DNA TGTGCCAGCAGTAGGAACAGGGGCCCTCCTCGCTACAATGAGCAGTTCTTC.

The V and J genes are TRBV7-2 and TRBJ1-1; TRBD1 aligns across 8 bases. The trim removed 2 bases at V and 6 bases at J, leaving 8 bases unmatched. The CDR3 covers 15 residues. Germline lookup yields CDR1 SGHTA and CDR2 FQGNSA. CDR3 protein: CASSLQGAIYSEAFF. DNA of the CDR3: TGTGCCAGCAGCTTACAGGGGGCGATCTACTCTGAAGCTTTCTTT.

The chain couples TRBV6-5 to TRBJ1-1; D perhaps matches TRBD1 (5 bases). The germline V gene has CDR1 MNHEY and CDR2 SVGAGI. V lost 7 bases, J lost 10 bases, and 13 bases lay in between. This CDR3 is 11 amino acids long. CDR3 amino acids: CASIRGGTAFF. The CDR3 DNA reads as TGTGCCAGCATACGTGGGGGTACAGCTTTCTTT.

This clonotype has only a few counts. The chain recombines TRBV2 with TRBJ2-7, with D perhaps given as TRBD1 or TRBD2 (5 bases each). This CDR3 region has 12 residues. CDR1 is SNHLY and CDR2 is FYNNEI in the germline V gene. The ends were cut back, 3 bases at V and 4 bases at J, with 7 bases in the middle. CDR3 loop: CASSDREYEQYF. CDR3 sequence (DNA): TGTGCCAGCAGTGACAGGGAGTACGAGCAGTACTTC.

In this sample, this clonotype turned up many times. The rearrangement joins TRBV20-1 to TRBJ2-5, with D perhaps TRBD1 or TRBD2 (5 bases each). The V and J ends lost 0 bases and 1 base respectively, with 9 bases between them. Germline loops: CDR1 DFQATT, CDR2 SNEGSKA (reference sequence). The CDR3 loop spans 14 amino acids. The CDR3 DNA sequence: TGCAGTGCTAGAGATCTAGGGACCCAAGAGACCCAGTACTTC. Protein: CSARDLGTQETQYF.

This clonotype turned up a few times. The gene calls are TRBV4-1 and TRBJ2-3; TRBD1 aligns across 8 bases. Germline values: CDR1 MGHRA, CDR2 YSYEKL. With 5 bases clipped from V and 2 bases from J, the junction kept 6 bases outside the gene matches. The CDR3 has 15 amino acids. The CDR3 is CASSTQDRDTDTQYF. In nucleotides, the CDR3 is TGCGCCAGCAGCACCCAGGACAGGGACACAGATACGCAGTATTTT.

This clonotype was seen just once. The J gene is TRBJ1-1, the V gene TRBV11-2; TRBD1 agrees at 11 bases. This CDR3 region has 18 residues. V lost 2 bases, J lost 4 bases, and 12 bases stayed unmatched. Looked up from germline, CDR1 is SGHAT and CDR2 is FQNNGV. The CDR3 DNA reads TGTGCCAGCAGCTTAATTGTGCGTCGGACAGGGGGCGGCACTGAAGCTTTCTTT. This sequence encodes CASSLIVRRTGGGTEAFF.

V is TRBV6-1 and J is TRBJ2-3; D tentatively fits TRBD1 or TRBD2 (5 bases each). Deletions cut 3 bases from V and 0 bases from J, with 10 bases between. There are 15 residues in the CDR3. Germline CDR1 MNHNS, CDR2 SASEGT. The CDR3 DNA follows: TGTGCCAGCAGTGATGGACGGGGCAGCACAGATACGCAGTATTTT. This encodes CASSDGRGSTDTQYF.

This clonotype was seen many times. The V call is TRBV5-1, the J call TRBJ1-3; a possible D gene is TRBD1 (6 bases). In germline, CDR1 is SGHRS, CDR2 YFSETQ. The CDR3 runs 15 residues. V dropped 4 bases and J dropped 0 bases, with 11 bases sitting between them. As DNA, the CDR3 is TGCGCCAGCAGCCAGACAGGCGGCTCTGGAAACACCATATATTTT. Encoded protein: CASSQTGGSGNTIYF. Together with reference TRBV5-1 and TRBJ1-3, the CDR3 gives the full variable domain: KAGVTQTPRYLIKTRGQQVTLSCSPISGHRSVSWYQQTPGQGLQFLFEYFSETQRNKGNFPGRFSGRQFSNSRSEMNVSTLELGDSALYLCASSQTGGSGNTIYFGEGSWLTVV.

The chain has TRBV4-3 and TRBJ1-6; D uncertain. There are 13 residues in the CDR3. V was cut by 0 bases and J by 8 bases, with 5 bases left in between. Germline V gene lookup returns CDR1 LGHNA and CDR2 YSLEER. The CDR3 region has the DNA TGCGCCAGCAGCCAAGAGAAGGATTCACCCCTCCACTTT. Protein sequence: CASSQEKDSPLHF.

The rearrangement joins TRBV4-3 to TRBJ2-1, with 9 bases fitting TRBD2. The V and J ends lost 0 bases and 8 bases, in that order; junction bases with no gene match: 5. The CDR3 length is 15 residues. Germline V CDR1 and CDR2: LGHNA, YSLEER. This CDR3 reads CASSQESSGRHEQFF. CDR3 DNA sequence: TGCGCCAGCAGCCAAGAGAGCAGCGGGAGGCATGAGCAGTTCTTC.

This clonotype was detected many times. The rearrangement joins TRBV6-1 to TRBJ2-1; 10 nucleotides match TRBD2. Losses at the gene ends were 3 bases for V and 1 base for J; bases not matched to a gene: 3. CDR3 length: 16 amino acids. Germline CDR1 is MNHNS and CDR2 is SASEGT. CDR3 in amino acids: CASSDPSGRSYNEQFF. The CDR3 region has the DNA TGTGCCAGCAGTGACCCTAGCGGGAGATCCTACAATGAGCAGTTCTTC.